These 14 T cell receptor beta chains were all obtained from the same sample, sequenced in a study of T cell responses to AZD1222 COVID-19 vaccine. Method: immunoSEQ multiplex PCR; TCRdb's copy keeps in-frame clones and lacks some. The sample yields 100,000 or so clones, more than 75% seen once. Sequencing used peripheral blood, obtained on day 0 of AZD1222 vaccination. These receptors were collected from an adult in good health.

The chain employs TRBV2 and TRBJ1-1; D remains ambiguous. The CDR3 spans 14 residues. Germline values: CDR1 SNHLY, CDR2 FYNNEI. V lost 3 bases and J lost 1, with 9 bases in between. The CDR3 DNA is TGTGCCAGCAGTGAGCTGGGGAGGAACACTGAAGCTTTCTTT. Translation: CASSELGRNTEAFF.

This clone was detected only a few times. This rearrangement joins TRBV27 to TRBJ2-1; 12 positions agree with TRBD2. The V gene end was trimmed by 1 base and the J gene end by 9 bases; junction bases not matched to a gene: 13. The germline gives CDR1 MNHEY, CDR2 SMNVEV (reference sequence). The CDR3 consists of 18 residues. The CDR3 sequence: CASSLFFGRLAGVGEQFF. The CDR3 nucleotides read TGTGCCAGCAGTTTATTTTTCGGTCGACTAGCGGGAGTTGGTGAGCAGTTCTTC.

V gene TRBV5-1 combines with J gene TRBJ2-4, with D uncertain. Trimming removed 3 bases from V and 1 base from J, with 8 bases in between. CDR3 length: 14 amino acids. Per the germline V gene, CDR1 is SGHRS and CDR2 is YFSETQ. The CDR3 DNA reads as TGCGCCAGCAGCTCGACTGCGGCCAAAAACATTCAGTACTTC. This translates into CASSSTAAKNIQYF.

This chain connects TRBV4-2 to TRBJ2-3, with 14 bases aligning to TRBD2. CDR1 and CDR2 from the germline V gene are LGHNA and YNFKEQ. V was clipped by 2 bases and J by 8 bases; unmatched bases: 6. The CDR3 is 16 amino acids. Here the CDR3 DNA reads TGTGCCAGCAGCCAAATGACTAGCGGGGGGGCCACTACGCAGTATTTT. This translates into CASSQMTSGGATTQYF.

The rearrangement uses TRBV6-5 and TRBJ1-2; tentative D call: TRBD1 (5 bases). Germline V gives CDR1 MNHEY, CDR2 SVGAGI. There are 14 residues in the CDR3. Trimming removed 5 bases from V and 4 bases from J, with 14 bases in between. The CDR3 coding sequence is TGTGCCAGCAGTACATTGGGGGGGATCTATGGCTACACCTTC. Translated, it gives CASSTLGGIYGYTF.

Note on this clone: Additional DNA sequences in this sample encode the identical CDR3. The rearrangement links TRBV19 to TRBJ1-5, with no clear D. With 4 bases removed from V and 4 bases from J, the gap between germline ends came to 8 bases. Germline CDR1 is LNHDA and CDR2 is SQIVND (reference sequence). The length of the CDR3 is 13 residues. The CDR3 here is CASSKTVNQPQHF. In DNA, the CDR3 is TGTGCCAGTAGTAAAACGGTGAATCAGCCCCAGCATTTT.

The V gene is TRBV30, the J gene TRBJ1-1; the match to TRBD1 covers 7 bases. Germline lookup yields CDR1 GTSNPN and CDR2 SVGIG (reference sequence). V was pared by 3 bases and J by 4 bases, with 2 bases of the junction left unmatched. The CDR3 is made up of 12 amino acids. The CDR3 here is CAWRGQSTEAFF. DNA for the CDR3: TGTGCCTGGAGGGGACAGAGCACTGAAGCTTTCTTT. Based on the CDR3 plus reference TRBV30 and TRBJ1-1, the full variable domain is SQTIHQWPATLVQPVGSPLSLECTVEGTSNPNLYWYRQAAGRGLQLLFYSVGIGQISSEVPQNLSASRPQDRQFILSSKKLLLSDSGFYLCAWRGQSTEAFFGQGTRLTVV.

The V call is TRBV11-2, the J call TRBJ2-3; no firm D call. The V gene lost 5 bases and the J gene lost 2 bases, with 8 bases spanning the gap. The CDR3 is made up of 13 amino acids. The germline V gene encodes CDR1 SGHAT and CDR2 FQNNGV. CDR3 in amino acids: CASSTQPTDTQYF. CDR3 nucleotide sequence: TGTGCCAGCAGCACCCAGCCCACAGATACGCAGTATTTT.

The chain employs TRBV9 and TRBJ2-7; D unresolved. V lost 0 bases and J lost 1, with 8 bases in between. The germline V gene has CDR1 SGDLS and CDR2 YYNGEE. There are 14 residues in the CDR3. CDR3 in amino acids: CASSVEASSYEQYF. CDR3 bases: TGTGCCAGCAGCGTAGAAGCTAGTTCCTACGAGCAGTACTTC.

J is TRBJ2-2 and V is TRBV19; 7 nucleotides line up with TRBD2. Germline V gene data show CDR1 as LNHDA and CDR2 as SQIVND (reference sequence). The CDR3 runs 15 residues. Losses at the gene ends were 6 bases for V and 4 bases for J; bases not matched to a gene: 8. The CDR3 sequence is CASRSWEGRTGELFF. The CDR3 DNA follows: TGTGCCAGTAGGTCGTGGGAGGGACGCACCGGGGAGCTGTTTTTT.

The chain has TRBV4-1 and TRBJ2-5; TRBD2 aligns across 9 bases. V lost 0 bases to trimming and J lost 0 bases; unmatched junction nucleotides: 11. CDR1 is MGHRA, CDR2 YSYEKL, per germline. The CDR3 runs 19 residues. The CDR3 reads CASSQDGVAGATYQETQYF. CDR3 in DNA: TGCGCCAGCAGCCAAGATGGGGTAGCGGGGGCCACGTACCAAGAGACCCAGTACTTC.

The CDR3 sequence is CASSPDRGNNYGYTF. Here the CDR3 DNA reads TGTGCCAGCAGCCCCGACAGGGGAAATAACTATGGCTACACCTTC. The V and J genes are TRBV13 and TRBJ1-2, with TRBD1 matching over 8 bases. The V gene end was trimmed by 5 bases and the J gene end by 1 base; junction bases not matched to a gene: 6. Germline-derived CDR1 and CDR2 are PRHDT and FYEKMQ (reference sequence). CDR3 size: 15 residues.

This chain connects TRBV7-2 to TRBJ1-1, with 11 bases lining up with TRBD1. Germline V lookup: CDR1 SGHTA, CDR2 FQGNSA. This CDR3 is 15 amino acids long. J gave up 3 bases and V 6 bases, and 6 bases lay outside the gene matches. CDR3 residues: CASRSRTGGDTEAFF. In nucleotides, the CDR3 is TGTGCCAGCAGAAGTCGGACAGGGGGCGACACTGAAGCTTTCTTT.

The V gene is TRBV7-9, the J gene TRBJ1-2; D is unresolved. The CDR3 spans 18 residues. Trimming stripped 0 bases from V and 2 bases from J, with 19 bases between. CDR1 is SEHNR, CDR2 FQNEAQ, per germline (reference sequence). The CDR3 DNA sequence: TGTGCCAGCAGCTTAGCGGCCTCCGGCACCGAATGGAACTATGGCTACACCTTC. Translated, it gives CASSLAASGTEWNYGYTF.